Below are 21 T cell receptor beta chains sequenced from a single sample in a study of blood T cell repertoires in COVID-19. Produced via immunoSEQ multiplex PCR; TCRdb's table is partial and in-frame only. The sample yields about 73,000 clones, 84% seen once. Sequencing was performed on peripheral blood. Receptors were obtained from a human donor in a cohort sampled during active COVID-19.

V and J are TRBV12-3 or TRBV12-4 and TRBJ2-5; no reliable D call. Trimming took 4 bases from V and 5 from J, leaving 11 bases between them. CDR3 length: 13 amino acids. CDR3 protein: CASSSDSSETQYF. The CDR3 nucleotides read TGTGCCAGCAGTTCAGATAGCTCGGAGACCCAGTACTTC.

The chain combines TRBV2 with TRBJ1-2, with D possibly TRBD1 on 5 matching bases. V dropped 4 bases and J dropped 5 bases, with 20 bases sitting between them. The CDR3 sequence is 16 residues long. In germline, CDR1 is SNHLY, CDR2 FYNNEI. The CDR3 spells CASSVQAAGGSYGYTF. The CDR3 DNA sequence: TGTGCCAGCAGTGTGCAGGCTGCCGGGGGGAGTTATGGCTACACCTTC.

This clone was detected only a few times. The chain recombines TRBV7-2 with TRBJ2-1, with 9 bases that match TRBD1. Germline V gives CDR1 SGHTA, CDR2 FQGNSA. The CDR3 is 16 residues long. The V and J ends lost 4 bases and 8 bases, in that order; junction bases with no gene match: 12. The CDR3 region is CASSYRGTGPFDEQFF. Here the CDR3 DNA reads TGTGCCAGCAGCTACCGTGGGACAGGGCCTTTCGATGAGCAGTTCTTC.

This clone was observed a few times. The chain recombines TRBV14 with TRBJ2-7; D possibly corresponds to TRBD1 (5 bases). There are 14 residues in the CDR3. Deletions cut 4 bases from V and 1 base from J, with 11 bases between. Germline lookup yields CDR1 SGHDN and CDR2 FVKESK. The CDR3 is CASSRHQGSYEQYF. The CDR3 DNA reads TGTGCCAGCAGCCGACACCAGGGATCCTACGAGCAGTACTTC. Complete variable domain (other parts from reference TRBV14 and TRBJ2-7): EAGVTQFPSHSVIEKGQTVTLRCDPISGHDNLYWYRRVMGKEIKFLLHFVKESKQDESGMPNNRFLAERTGGTYSTLKVQPAELEDSGVYFCASSRHQGSYEQYFGPGTRLTVT.

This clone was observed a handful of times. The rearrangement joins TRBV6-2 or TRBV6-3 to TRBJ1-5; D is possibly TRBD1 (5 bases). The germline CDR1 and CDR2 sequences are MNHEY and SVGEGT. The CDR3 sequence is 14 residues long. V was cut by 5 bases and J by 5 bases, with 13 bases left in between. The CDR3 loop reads CASSLDRDHQPQHF. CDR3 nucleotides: TGTGCCAGCAGTCTAGACAGAGACCATCAGCCCCAGCATTTT.

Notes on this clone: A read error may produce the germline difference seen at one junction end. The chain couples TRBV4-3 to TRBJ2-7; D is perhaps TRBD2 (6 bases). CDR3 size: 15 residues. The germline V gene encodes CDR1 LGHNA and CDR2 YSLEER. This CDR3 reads CASSQQLAGSHEQYF. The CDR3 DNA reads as TGCGCCAGCAGCCAACAACTAGCAGGCTCCCACGAGCAGTACTTC.

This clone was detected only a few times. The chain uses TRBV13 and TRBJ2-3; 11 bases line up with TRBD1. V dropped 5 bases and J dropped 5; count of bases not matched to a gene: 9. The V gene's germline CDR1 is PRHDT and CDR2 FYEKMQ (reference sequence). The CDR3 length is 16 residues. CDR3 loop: CASSTWTGGAVDTQYF. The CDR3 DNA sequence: TGTGCCAGCAGCACCTGGACAGGGGGCGCGGTAGATACGCAGTATTTT.

The CDR3 reads CASSVSGQGTPLHF. The CDR3 DNA reads TGTGCCAGCAGCGTTAGTGGACAGGGGACACCCCTCCACTTT. The chain uses TRBV7-2 and TRBJ1-6; 9 nucleotides align to TRBD1. The CDR3 runs to 14 residues. Trimming at V came to 5 bases and at J to 11 bases, leaving 7 bases not matched to a gene. Germline V CDR1 and CDR2: SGHTA, FQGNSA.

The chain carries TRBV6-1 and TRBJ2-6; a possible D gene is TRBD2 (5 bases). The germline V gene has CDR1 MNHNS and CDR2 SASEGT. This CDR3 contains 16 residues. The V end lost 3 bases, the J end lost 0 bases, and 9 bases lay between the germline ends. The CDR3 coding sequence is TGTGCCAGCAGTGACAGGAGGAGCTCTGGGGCCAACGTCCTGACTTTC. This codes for CASSDRRSSGANVLTF.

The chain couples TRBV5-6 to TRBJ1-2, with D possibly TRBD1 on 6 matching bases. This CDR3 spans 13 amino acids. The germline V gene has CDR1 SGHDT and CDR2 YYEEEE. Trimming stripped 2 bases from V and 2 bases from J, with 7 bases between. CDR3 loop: CASSFQGNYGYTF. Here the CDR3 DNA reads TGTGCCAGCAGCTTCCAGGGGAACTATGGCTACACCTTC. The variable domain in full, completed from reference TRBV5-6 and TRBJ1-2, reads DAGVTQSPTHLIKTRGQQVTLRCSPKSGHDTVSWYQQALGQGPQFIFQYYEEEERQRGNFPDRFSGHQFPNYSSELNVNALLLGDSALYLCASSFQGNYGYTFGSGTRLTVV.

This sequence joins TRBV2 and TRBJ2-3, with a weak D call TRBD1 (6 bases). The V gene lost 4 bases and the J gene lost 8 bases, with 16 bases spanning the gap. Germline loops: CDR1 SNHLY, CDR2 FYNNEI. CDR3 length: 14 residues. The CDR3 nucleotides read TGTGCCAGCAGTGGTCAGGGGCCTGAGAGTACGCAGTATTTT. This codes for CASSGQGPESTQYF. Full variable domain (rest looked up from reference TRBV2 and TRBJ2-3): EPEVTQTPSHQVTQMGQEVILRCVPISNHLYFYWYRQILGQKVEFLVSFYNNEISEKSEIFDDQFSVERPDGSNFTLKIRSTKLEDSAMYFCASSGQGPESTQYFGPGTRLTVL.

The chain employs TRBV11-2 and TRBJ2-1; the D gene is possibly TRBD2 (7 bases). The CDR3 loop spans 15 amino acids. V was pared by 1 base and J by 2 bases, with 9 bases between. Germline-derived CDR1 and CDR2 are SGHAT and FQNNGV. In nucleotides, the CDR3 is TGTGCCAGCAGCTTAGGAGGGGGGGCCTACAATGAGCAGTTCTTC. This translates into CASSLGGGAYNEQFF.

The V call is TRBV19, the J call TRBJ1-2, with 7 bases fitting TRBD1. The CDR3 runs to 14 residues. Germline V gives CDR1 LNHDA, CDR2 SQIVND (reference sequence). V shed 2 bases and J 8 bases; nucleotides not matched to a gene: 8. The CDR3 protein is CASSIRAGGSGYTF. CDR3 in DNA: TGTGCCAGTAGTATACGGGCAGGGGGGTCGGGCTACACCTTC.

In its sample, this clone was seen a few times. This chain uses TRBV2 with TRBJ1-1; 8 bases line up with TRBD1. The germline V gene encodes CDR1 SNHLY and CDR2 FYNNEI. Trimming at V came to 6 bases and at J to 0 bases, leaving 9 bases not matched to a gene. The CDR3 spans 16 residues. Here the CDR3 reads CASSRDRTTVNTEAFF. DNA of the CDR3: TGTGCCAGCAGCCGGGACAGGACGACGGTGAACACTGAAGCTTTCTTT. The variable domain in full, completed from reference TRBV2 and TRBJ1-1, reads EPEVTQTPSHQVTQMGQEVILRCVPISNHLYFYWYRQILGQKVEFLVSFYNNEISEKSEIFDDQFSVERPDGSNFTLKIRSTKLEDSAMYFCASSRDRTTVNTEAFFGQGTRLTVV.

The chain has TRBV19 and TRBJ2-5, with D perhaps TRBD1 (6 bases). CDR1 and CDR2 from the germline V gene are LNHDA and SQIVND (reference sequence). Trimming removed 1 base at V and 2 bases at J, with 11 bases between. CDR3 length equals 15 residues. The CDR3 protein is CASSIATGSQETQYF. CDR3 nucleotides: TGTGCCAGTAGTATAGCGACAGGTAGTCAAGAGACCCAGTACTTC.

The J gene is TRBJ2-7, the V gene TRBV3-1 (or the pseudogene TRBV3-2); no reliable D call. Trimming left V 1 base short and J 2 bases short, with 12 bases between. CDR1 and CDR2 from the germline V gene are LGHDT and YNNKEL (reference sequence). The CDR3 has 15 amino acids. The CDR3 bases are TGTGCCAGCAGCCAAGGCACGCTACCAACCTACGAGCAGTACTTC. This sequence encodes CASSQGTLPTYEQYF.

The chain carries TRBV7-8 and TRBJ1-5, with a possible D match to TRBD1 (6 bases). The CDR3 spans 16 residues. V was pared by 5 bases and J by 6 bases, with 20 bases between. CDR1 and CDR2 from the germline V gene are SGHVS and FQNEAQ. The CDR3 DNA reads TGTGCCAGCAGCAGTTTGCCCCGGACAGTAATTCAGCCCCAGCATTTT. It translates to CASSSLPRTVIQPQHF.

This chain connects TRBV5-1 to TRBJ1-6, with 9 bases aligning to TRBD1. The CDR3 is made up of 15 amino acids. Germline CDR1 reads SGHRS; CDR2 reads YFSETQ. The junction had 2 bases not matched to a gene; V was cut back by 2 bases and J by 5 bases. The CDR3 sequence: CASSFRQGDNSPLHF. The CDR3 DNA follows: TGCGCCAGCAGCTTTCGACAGGGGGATAATTCACCCCTCCACTTT.

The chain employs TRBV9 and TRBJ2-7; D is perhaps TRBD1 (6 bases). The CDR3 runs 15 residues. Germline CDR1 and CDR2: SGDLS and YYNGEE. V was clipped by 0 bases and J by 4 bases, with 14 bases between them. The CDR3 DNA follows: TGTGCCAGCAGCGTAGCAACAGGGTCCACATACGAGCAGTACTTC. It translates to CASSVATGSTYEQYF.

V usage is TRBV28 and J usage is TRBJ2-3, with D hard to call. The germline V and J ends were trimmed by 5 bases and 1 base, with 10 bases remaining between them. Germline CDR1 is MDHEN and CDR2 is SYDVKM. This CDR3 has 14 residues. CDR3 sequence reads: CASSPLGGTDTQYF. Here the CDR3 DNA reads TGTGCCAGCAGTCCTCTAGGCGGCACAGATACGCAGTATTTT.

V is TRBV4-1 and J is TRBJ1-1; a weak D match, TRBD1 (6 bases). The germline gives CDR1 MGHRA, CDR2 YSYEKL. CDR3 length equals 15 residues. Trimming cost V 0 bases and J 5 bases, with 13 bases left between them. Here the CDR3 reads CASSQEAGAKTEAFF. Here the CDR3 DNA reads TGCGCCAGCAGCCAAGAAGCGGGGGCGAAGACTGAAGCTTTCTTT.